This T cell receptor (beta chain) was documented in a study of CD8 T cells in Susac syndrome. Looking at the study overall: Within the group of sequenced Susac syndrome patients, five or six had active disease and about 8 were in remission. The Susac syndrome patients were therapy-naive, on corticosteroids, or on intravenous immunoglobulin alone at blood draw.

cDNA came from around 0.5 to 1 ug RNA primed by random hexamers. Amplification of TCR beta CDR3 by immunoSEQ multiplex PCR spanned 54 Vbeta and 13 Jbeta. A single record per CDR3 protein comes from TCRdb applying MiXCR to the immunoSEQ multiplex PCR reads. The sample lists 95,000 to 150,000 distinct CDR3 sequences, about 94% occurring once. V shed 11 bases, J shed 5 bases, and the junction held 15 bases outside the gene matches. Germline V gene lookup returns CDR1 SEHNR and CDR2 FQNEAQ (reference sequence). The length of the CDR3 is 15 residues. Study-wide results and caveats: The peak of CD8+ clonal expansion in Susac was seen in TEMRA cells and active patients.

Notes on this clonotype: The antigen is unknown.

This clonotype originated in a human donor with Susac syndrome. The chain uses TRBV7-9 and TRBJ2-5; 9 bases map to TRBD1. Sequenced input: CD8+ T cells from PBMCs. CDR3 sequence (DNA): TGTGCCCTCATACCCGCAGGACAGGGGTGGGAGACCCAGTACTTC. It encodes CALIPAGQGWETQYF.